Presented here are 22 T cell receptor beta chains from one specimen sequenced in a study of T-cell reconstitution after alpha-beta-depleted transplantation in children. Unique molecular identifiers were used in preparing the TCRbeta library. In TCRdb, the PCR reads were re-called with MiXCR into one record per CDR3 protein. The table lists hundreds of thousands of distinct CDR3 sequences, over 10% of them singletons. This sample comprised PBMCs, mostly from graft donor cells, obtained 360 days after TCRalphabeta/CD19-depleted stem cell transplant. These receptors were collected from a male patient under 18 who had a stem cell transplant for acute myeloid leukemia, so the T cells may come from the graft donor.

Note on this clonotype: The germline gene is not matched at one end of the junction; a read error may be the cause. The CDR3 nucleotides read TGTGCCACCAGTCCGACTAGCGGGGACTACGATGAGCAGTTCTTC. As protein: CATSPTSGDYDEQFF. The V and J genes are TRBV24-1 and TRBJ2-1; TRBD2 matches at 11 bases. The CDR3 totals 15 residues. Germline assignment: CDR1 KGHDR and CDR2 SFDVKD.

This clonotype occurred a few times. This chain connects TRBV28 to TRBJ1-1, with D unclear. The V end was cut by 3 bases, the J end by 5 bases, with 13 bases between. This CDR3 is built from 14 residues. The germline gives CDR1 MDHEN, CDR2 SYDVKM. The CDR3 here is CASSLANQRTEAFF. The CDR3 bases are TGTGCCAGCAGTTTGGCTAACCAGAGGACTGAAGCTTTCTTT.

In its sample, this clonotype was seen a few times. V is TRBV28 and J is TRBJ2-5, with D perhaps matching TRBD1 (6 bases). Trimming removed 2 bases at V and 0 bases at J, with 13 bases between. The germline V gene has CDR1 MDHEN and CDR2 SYDVKM. The CDR3 has 16 amino acids. DNA for the CDR3: TGTGCCAGCAGTTTAAGAACAGGGCCGTACCAAGAGACCCAGTACTTC. Translated: CASSLRTGPYQETQYF.

This chain connects TRBV20-1 to TRBJ2-5; 11 nucleotides align to TRBD2. The CDR3 spans 17 residues. Per the germline V gene, CDR1 is DFQATT and CDR2 is SNEGSKA (reference sequence). After removal of 4 bases from V and 4 bases from J, the junction contained 14 bases not matched to a gene. The CDR3 sequence: CSAILPRGLAVRETQYF. Here the CDR3 DNA reads TGCAGTGCTATCCTGCCAAGGGGACTAGCGGTACGAGAGACCCAGTACTTC.

Ten or more counts support this clonotype. The chain recombines TRBV20-1 with TRBJ1-2; D is perhaps TRBD1 (6 bases). Germline V lookup: CDR1 DFQATT, CDR2 SNEGSKA (reference sequence). V lost 5 bases, J lost 3 bases, and 19 bases lay in between. CDR3 length equals 15 residues. The chain's CDR3 is CSAGGATGTDYGYTF. CDR3 sequence (DNA): TGCAGTGCTGGGGGGGCTACAGGGACCGACTATGGCTACACCTTC.

This rearrangement joins TRBV29-1 to TRBJ2-4, with TRBD2 matching 11 bases. The germline CDR1 and CDR2 sequences are SQVTM and ANQGSEA. This CDR3 is built from 18 residues. V gave up 1 base and J gave up 0 bases; unmatched junction bases: 8. The CDR3 spells CSVEGRLAGGQAKNIQYF. DNA for the CDR3: TGCAGCGTTGAAGGTAGGCTAGCGGGAGGCCAAGCCAAAAACATTCAGTACTTC. The full variable domain, its missing parts supplied by reference TRBV29-1 and TRBJ2-4, is SAVISQKPSRDICQRGTSLTIQCQVDSQVTMMFWYRQQPGQSLTLIATANQGSEATYESGFVIDKFPISRPNLTFSTLTVSNMSPEDSSIYLCSVEGRLAGGQAKNIQYFGAGTRLSVL.

V gene TRBV7-2 combines with J gene TRBJ2-1; 9 bases agree with TRBD1. CDR1 is SGHTA and CDR2 is FQGNSA in the germline V gene. The V segment lost 8 bases and the J segment 5 bases; nucleotides outside the gene matches: 1. The CDR3 runs to 12 residues. CDR3: CASGQGNNEQFF. The CDR3 DNA is TGTGCCAGCGGACAGGGGAACAATGAGCAGTTCTTC. The full variable domain, in which reference TRBV7-2 and TRBJ2-1 provide the parts outside the CDR3, is GAGVSQSPSNKVTEKGKDVELRCDPISGHTALYWYRQSLGQGLEFLIYFQGNSAPDKSGLPSDRFSAERTGGSVSTLTIQRTQQEDSAVYLCASGQGNNEQFFGPGTRLTVL.

The CDR3 DNA follows: TGTGCCAGCAGTCCCCCAAGGGATCAGCCCCAGCATTTT. This translates into CASSPPRDQPQHF. This chain connects TRBV6-6 to TRBJ1-5; D not certain. Germline assignment: CDR1 MNHNY and CDR2 SVGAGI (reference sequence). This CDR3 region has 13 residues. V was pared by 5 bases and J by 5 bases, with 10 bases between.

The chain employs TRBV24-1 and TRBJ2-1; 16 nucleotides agree with TRBD2. The CDR3 is made up of 15 amino acids. J gave up 15 bases and V 7 bases, and 11 bases lay outside the gene matches. The germline gives CDR1 KGHDR, CDR2 SFDVKD. The CDR3 protein is CATRAPGLAGGRAFF. The CDR3 nucleotides are TGTGCCACCAGAGCACCGGGACTAGCGGGAGGGCGAGCGTTCTTC.

This clonotype has a count of ten or more. The rearrangement links TRBV12-3 or TRBV12-4 to TRBJ2-7; D is unclear. The CDR3 sequence is 11 residues long. Deletions cut 8 bases from V and 3 bases from J, with 8 bases between. CDR3 coding DNA: TGTGCCAGCCGTGGGGTCTACGAGCAGTACTTC. Translated, it gives CASRGVYEQYF.

The rearrangement joins TRBV20-1 to TRBJ2-6; maybe TRBD2 (6 bases). Trimming stripped 5 bases from V and 0 bases from J, with 14 bases between. Germline-derived CDR1 and CDR2 are DFQATT and SNEGSKA (reference sequence). The CDR3 runs to 16 residues. The CDR3, as DNA: TGCAGTGCTTCGGGACTTGCAAGCTCTGGGGCCAACGTCCTGACTTTC. It is translated as CSASGLASSGANVLTF.

The chain combines TRBV7-3 with TRBJ2-3; either TRBD1 or TRBD2 may fit D (5 bases each). CDR1 is SGHTA and CDR2 is FQGTGA in the germline V gene. V lost 5 bases, J lost 2 bases, and 20 bases lay in between. This CDR3 contains 17 residues. The CDR3 DNA is TGTGCCAGCAGCCCTAGGGGCCGGAGGACCTCCACAGATACGCAGTATTTT. This gives the protein CASSPRGRRTSTDTQYF.

This clonotype was recorded many times. This sequence joins TRBV5-1 and TRBJ2-7, with D possibly TRBD1 on 5 matching bases. V lost 3 bases and J 6 bases, leaving 13 bases between the germline ends. CDR1 is SGHRS, CDR2 YFSETQ, per germline. The CDR3 spans 13 residues. CDR3 sequence: CASSSMTVGEQYF. Written as DNA, the CDR3 is TGCGCCAGCAGCTCTATGACAGTCGGCGAGCAGTACTTC.

The table lists this clonotype with a few counts. The chain recombines TRBV3-1 with TRBJ1-5; D remains ambiguous. CDR1 and CDR2 from the germline V gene are LGHDT and YNNKEL (reference sequence). Trimming left V 2 bases short and J 5 bases short, with 13 bases between. The CDR3 loop spans 15 amino acids. The CDR3 DNA reads TGTGCCAGCAGCCAATTTGTGGGTGGCGATCAGCCCCAGCATTTT. It codes for CASSQFVGGDQPQHF.

The CDR3 bases are TGTGCCAGCAGCCAAGATAGGGGGGCGCCGGGCACTGAAGCTTTCTTT. This gives the protein CASSQDRGAPGTEAFF. The chain has TRBV4-2 and TRBJ1-1, with D possibly matching TRBD1 (6 bases). The CDR3 is made up of 16 amino acids. V lost 0 bases and J 4 bases, leaving 15 bases between the germline ends. Germline V lookup: CDR1 LGHNA, CDR2 YNFKEQ.

This clonotype has ten or more counts. The V and J genes are TRBV4-1 and TRBJ2-1; D call uncertain. Trimming stripped 1 base from V and 0 bases from J, with 10 bases between. From germline, CDR1 is MGHRA and CDR2 YSYEKL. The CDR3 is made up of 16 amino acids. The CDR3 spells CASSQVWGNSYNEQFF. Here the CDR3 DNA reads TGCGCCAGCAGCCAAGTCTGGGGTAACTCCTACAATGAGCAGTTCTTC.

The genes are TRBV7-9 and TRBJ2-7; no reliable D call. This CDR3 has 12 residues. The ends were cut back, 10 bases at V and 2 bases at J, with 12 bases in the middle. Germline V gives CDR1 SEHNR, CDR2 FQNEAQ (reference sequence). The CDR3 here is CAKNRDTYEQYF. Written as DNA, the CDR3 is TGTGCCAAGAACAGAGACACCTACGAGCAGTACTTC.

The CDR3, as DNA: TGTGCCAGCAGCTTAGCGCCTCACCTTGAAGCTTTCTTT. This encodes CASSLAPHLEAFF. The chain joins TRBV7-9 to TRBJ1-1; D remains unclear. Germline CDR1 and CDR2: SEHNR and FQNEAQ (reference sequence). Trimming stripped 0 bases from V and 7 bases from J, with 9 bases between. This CDR3 contains 13 residues.

V gene TRBV20-1 combines with J gene TRBJ2-7, with 8 positions matching TRBD1. V was clipped by 5 bases and J by 1 base; unmatched bases: 7. CDR1 and CDR2 from the germline V gene are DFQATT and SNEGSKA (reference sequence). The CDR3 has 14 residues. Here the CDR3 DNA reads TGCAGTGCTTTTTCACAGGGGGGATCCTACGAGCAGTACTTC. It codes for CSAFSQGGSYEQYF.

This clonotype was seen at least ten times. The V and J genes are TRBV28 and TRBJ2-5; 7 positions agree with TRBD1. The V and J ends lost 2 bases and 3 bases, in that order; junction bases with no gene match: 3. CDR1 is MDHEN, CDR2 SYDVKM, per germline. This CDR3 has 14 residues. The CDR3 coding sequence is TGTGCCAGCAGTTTAAGTGACAGGGAAGAGACCCAGTACTTC. Translating it yields CASSLSDREETQYF.

This clonotype was recorded at least ten times. This rearrangement joins TRBV15 to TRBJ2-3, with TRBD2 identical over 10 bases. Losses at the gene ends were 2 bases for V and 3 bases for J; bases not matched to a gene: 5. The CDR3 is 16 residues long. CDR1 is LNHNV and CDR2 is YYDKDF in the germline V gene (reference sequence). The CDR3 region is CATSRRLAGQTDTQYF. The CDR3 DNA sequence: TGTGCCACCAGCAGAAGACTAGCGGGTCAAACAGATACGCAGTATTTT.

This clonotype showed up just a few times. The gene calls are TRBV4-2 and TRBJ2-1; D gene ambiguous. The V and J ends lost 4 bases and 8 bases respectively, with 9 bases between them. CDR3 length: 12 amino acids. Germline-derived CDR1 and CDR2 are LGHNA and YNFKEQ. The chain's CDR3 is CASSPEDHEQFF. The DNA of the CDR3 is TGTGCCAGCAGCCCCGAAGACCATGAGCAGTTCTTC.